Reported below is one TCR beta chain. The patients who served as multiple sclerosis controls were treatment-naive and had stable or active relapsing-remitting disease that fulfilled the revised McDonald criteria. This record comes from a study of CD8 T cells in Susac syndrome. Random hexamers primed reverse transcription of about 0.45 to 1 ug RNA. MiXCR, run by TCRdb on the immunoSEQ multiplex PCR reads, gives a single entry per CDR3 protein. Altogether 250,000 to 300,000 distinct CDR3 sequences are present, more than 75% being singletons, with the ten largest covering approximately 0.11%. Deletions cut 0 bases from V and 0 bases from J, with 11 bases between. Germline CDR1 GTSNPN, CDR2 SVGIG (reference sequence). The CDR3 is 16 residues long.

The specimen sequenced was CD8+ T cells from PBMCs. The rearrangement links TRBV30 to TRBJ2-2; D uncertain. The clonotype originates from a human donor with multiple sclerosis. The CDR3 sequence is CAWSVRGRTNTGELFF. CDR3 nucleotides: TGTGCCTGGAGTGTACGTGGCAGGACGAACACCGGGGAGCTGTTTTTT.